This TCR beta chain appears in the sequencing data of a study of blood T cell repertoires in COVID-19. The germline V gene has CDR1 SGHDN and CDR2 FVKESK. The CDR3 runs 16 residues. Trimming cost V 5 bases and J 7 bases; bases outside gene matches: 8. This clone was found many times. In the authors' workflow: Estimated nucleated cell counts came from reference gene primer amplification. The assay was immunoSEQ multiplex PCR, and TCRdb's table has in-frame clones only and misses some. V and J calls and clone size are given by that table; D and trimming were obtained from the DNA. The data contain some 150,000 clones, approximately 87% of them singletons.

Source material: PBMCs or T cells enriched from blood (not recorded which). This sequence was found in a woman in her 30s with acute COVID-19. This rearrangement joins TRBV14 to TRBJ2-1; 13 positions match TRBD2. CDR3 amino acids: CASSSRPGLAGNEQFF. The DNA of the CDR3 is TGTGCCAGCAGCTCGCGTCCGGGACTAGCGGGAAATGAGCAGTTCTTC.